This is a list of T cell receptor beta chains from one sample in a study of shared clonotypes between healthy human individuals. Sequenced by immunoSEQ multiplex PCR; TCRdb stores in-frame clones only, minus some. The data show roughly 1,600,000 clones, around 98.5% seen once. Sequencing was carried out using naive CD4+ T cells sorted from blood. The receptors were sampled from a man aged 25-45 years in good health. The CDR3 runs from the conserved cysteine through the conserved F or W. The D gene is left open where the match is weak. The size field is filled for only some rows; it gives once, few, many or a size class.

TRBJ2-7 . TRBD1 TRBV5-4 CASSFDLRAGGLYEQYF TGTGCCAGCAGCTTTGACCTCCGGGCAGGGGGATTGTACGAGCAGTACTTC
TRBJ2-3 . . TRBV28 CASSSGTPRVDTQYF TGTGCCAGCAGCTCCGGGACACCTCGGGTGGATACGCAGTATTTT
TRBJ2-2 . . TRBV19 CASSRGAGELFF TGTGCCAGTAGTAGGGGGGCCGGGGAGCTGTTTTTT
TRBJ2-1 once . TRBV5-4 CASSSFTGSSYNEQFF TGTGCCAGCAGCTCATTCACAGGGAGCTCCTACAATGAGCAGTTCTTC
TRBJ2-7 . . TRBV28 CASSLILGANSFEQYF TGTGCCAGCAGTTTAATTCTGGGGGCGAATTCCTTCGAGCAGTACTTC
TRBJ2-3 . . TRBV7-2 CASSLAVSVYTDTQYF TGTGCCAGCAGCTTAGCTGTTAGCGTGTACACAGATACGCAGTATTTT
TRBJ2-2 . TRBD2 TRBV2 CASSEGPLGAGVRTGELFF TGTGCCAGCAGTGAGGGCCCCCTCGGAGCGGGAGTACGGACCGGGGAGCTGTTTTTT
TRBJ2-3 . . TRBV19 CASSSGTLSTDTQYF TGTGCCAGTAGTTCCGGGACACTATCCACAGATACGCAGTATTTT
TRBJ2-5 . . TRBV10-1 CASARRNGETQYF TGCGCCAGCGCGCGCAGGAACGGGGAGACCCAGTACTTC
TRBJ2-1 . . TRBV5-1 CASSLSGSYNEQFF TGCGCCAGCAGCTTGTCGGGGAGCTACAATGAGCAGTTCTTC
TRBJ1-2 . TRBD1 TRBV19 CASQWTGLAYGYTF TGTGCCAGCCAATGGACAGGGCTTGCCTATGGCTACACCTTC
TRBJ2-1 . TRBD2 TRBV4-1 CASSLGTSAYNEQFF TGCGCCAGCAGCCTTGGGACTAGCGCGTACAATGAGCAGTTCTTC
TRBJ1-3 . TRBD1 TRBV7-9 CASSRQGLSGNTIYF TGTGCCAGCAGCAGACAGGGACTTTCTGGAAACACCATATATTTT
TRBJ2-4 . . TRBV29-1 CSVQGLAKNIQYF TGCAGCGTTCAGGGGCTAGCCAAAAACATTCAGTACTTC
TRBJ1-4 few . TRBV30 CAVMLGKRLFF TGTGCCGTCATGCTGGGTAAGAGACTGTTTTTT
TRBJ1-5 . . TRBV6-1 CASTSYRDQPQHF TGTGCCAGCACTAGTTACAGGGATCAGCCCCAGCATTTT